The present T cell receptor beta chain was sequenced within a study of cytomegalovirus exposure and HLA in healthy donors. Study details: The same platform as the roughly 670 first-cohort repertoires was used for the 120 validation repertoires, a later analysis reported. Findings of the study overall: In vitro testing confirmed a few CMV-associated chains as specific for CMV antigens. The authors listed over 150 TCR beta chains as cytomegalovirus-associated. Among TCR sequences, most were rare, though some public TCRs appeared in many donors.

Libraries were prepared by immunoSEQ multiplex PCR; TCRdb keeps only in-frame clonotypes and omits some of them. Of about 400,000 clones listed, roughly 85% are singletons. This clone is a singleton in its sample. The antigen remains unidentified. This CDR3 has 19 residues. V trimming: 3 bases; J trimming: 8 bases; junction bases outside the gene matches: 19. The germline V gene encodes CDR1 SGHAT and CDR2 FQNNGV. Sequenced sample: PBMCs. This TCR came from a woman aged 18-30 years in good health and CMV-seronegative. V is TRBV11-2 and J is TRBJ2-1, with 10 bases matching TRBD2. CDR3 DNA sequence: TGTGCCAGCAGCTTTCCCTCCCAGGGGGGAGCGGGAGGGCCGGATGAGCAGTTCTTC. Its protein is CASSFPSQGGAGGPDEQFF.